This T cell receptor (beta chain) is from a study of Graves' ophthalmopathy and Graves' hyperthyroidism. CDR3 regions of TCR beta were amplified from RNA transcripts. HTBI primers were employed in first-round RT-PCR, then a second-round multiplex PCR followed. TCRdb reprocessed the multiplex PCR reads via MiXCR and lists one record per CDR3 protein. The data contain hundreds of thousands of distinct CDR3 sequences, about 22% of them singletons. This clonotype has just a few counts. The antigen is undetermined. The CDR3 totals 18 residues. Germline V gene data show CDR1 as KGHDR and CDR2 as SFDVKD. The J segment lost 1 base and the V segment lost 3 bases, leaving 7 bases of the junction unmatched. Reliance was placed on clinical symptoms, serum thyroxine, TRAb, thyroid ultrasound and orbital computed tomography for diagnosis. Sampling over 8 ml of fresh peripheral blood provided the PBMCs. General study points: Blood contained most expanded thyroid clonotypes exceeding 0.001 frequency. With approximately 88% sensitivity and 70% to 82% specificity, a 13-signature model separated ophthalmopathy from stable hyperthyroidism.

Sequencing used peripheral blood. The chain couples TRBV24-1 to TRBJ2-2, with TRBD1 matching over 10 bases. The sequence was collected from a woman aged 50 to 60 with Graves' ophthalmopathy. The CDR3 protein is CATSDPGQGTMNTGELFF. CDR3 nucleotide sequence: TGTGCCACCAGTGATCCGGGACAGGGGACGATGAACACCGGGGAGCTGTTTTTT.